The 10 T cell receptor beta chains below were found in one sample sequenced in a study of cytomegalovirus exposure and HLA in healthy donors. PCR amplification relied on 60 Vbeta primers (plus 13 Jbeta primers). Assay used: immunoSEQ multiplex PCR; TCRdb lists only in-frame clones, some missing. This sample contains 95,000 to 110,000 clones. Sequencing was performed on PBMCs. Receptors originate from a man between 35 and 55 years old in good health and CMV-seronegative.

This sequence joins TRBV7-9 and TRBJ1-2; 8 positions agree with TRBD1. In germline, CDR1 is SEHNR, CDR2 FQNEAQ (reference sequence). J gave up 6 bases and V 2 bases, and 11 bases lay outside the gene matches. CDR3 length equals 16 residues. The CDR3 DNA reads TGTGCCAGCAGCTTAATCTCGGGACAGGAAAGCGATGGCTACACCTTC. It specifies CASSLISGQESDGYTF. The entire variable domain, with the rest obtained from reference TRBV7-9 and TRBJ1-2, is as follows: DTGVSQNPRHKITKRGQNVTFRCDPISEHNRLYWYRQTLGQGPEFLTYFQNEAQLEKSRLLSDRFSAERPKGSFSTLEIQRTEQGDSAMYLCASSLISGQESDGYTFGSGTRLTVV.

This chain links TRBV30 with TRBJ2-7, with D perhaps TRBD1 (5 bases). Germline assignment: CDR1 GTSNPN and CDR2 SVGIG (reference sequence). The CDR3 has 15 amino acids. V shed 1 base and J shed 3 bases, with 16 bases lying between them. The CDR3 reads CAWSGDRSAHYEQYF. CDR3 bases: TGTGCCTGGAGTGGTGACAGAAGTGCCCACTACGAGCAGTACTTC.

The chain joins TRBV6-6 to TRBJ1-1; D remains unclear. Germline CDR1 reads MNHNY; CDR2 reads SVGAGI (reference sequence). There are 13 residues in the CDR3. The V end was cut by 6 bases, the J end by 1 base, with 9 bases between. CDR3 bases: TGTGCCAGCAGGGGAGAGGAGAACACTGAAGCTTTCTTT. Its protein is CASRGEENTEAFF.

The chain couples TRBV10-3 to TRBJ2-7; TRBD1 matches at 7 bases. The CDR3 is 16 residues long. V trimming: 3 bases; J trimming: 2 bases; junction bases outside the gene matches: 10. Germline V gene lookup returns CDR1 ENHRY and CDR2 SYGVKD. The CDR3 protein is CAISELGQSSAYEQYF. CDR3 DNA: TGTGCCATCAGTGAATTGGGACAGAGTTCCGCCTACGAGCAGTACTTC.

By frequency, this clone is medium-sized. The chain joins TRBV10-2 to TRBJ1-4; D not certain. Germline V CDR1 and CDR2: WSHSY, SAAADI. The CDR3 contains 14 residues. The germline V and J ends were trimmed by 3 bases and 1 base, with 6 bases remaining between them. The CDR3 protein is CASSELRTNEKLFF. DNA of the CDR3: TGCGCCAGCAGTGAACTTAGAACTAATGAAAAACTGTTTTTT.

This sequence joins TRBV6-1 and TRBJ2-7; the D gene is possibly TRBD2 (6 bases). Deletions cut 0 bases from V and 0 bases from J, with 12 bases between. The CDR3 totals 16 residues. Germline CDR1 reads MNHNS; CDR2 reads SASEGT. This chain's CDR3 is CASSEAGGTVSYEQYF. The CDR3 DNA reads TGTGCCAGCAGTGAAGCGGGGGGAACGGTCTCCTACGAGCAGTACTTC.

The gene calls are TRBV6-5 and TRBJ2-1, with TRBD1 identical over 8 bases. From germline, CDR1 is MNHEY and CDR2 SVGAGI. The CDR3 totals 14 residues. V shed 2 bases and J 8 bases; nucleotides not matched to a gene: 5. The CDR3 DNA is TGTGCCAGCAGTTACGGCAGGGGGCCGGATGAGCAGTTCTTC. Translation gives CASSYGRGPDEQFF.

The genes are TRBV7-9 and TRBJ1-1; 7 nucleotides agree with TRBD1. The CDR3 totals 13 residues. V gave up 2 bases and J gave up 4 bases; unmatched junction bases: 1. CDR1 is SEHNR, CDR2 FQNEAQ, per germline (reference sequence). The CDR3 DNA is TGTGCCAGCAGCTTATCAGGGGGCACTGAAGCTTTCTTT. Protein product: CASSLSGGTEAFF.

CDR3 protein: CASSETSGSLYEQYF. As DNA, the CDR3 is TGTGCCAGCAGCGAAACCAGCGGGAGCTTGTACGAGCAGTACTTC. The J gene is TRBJ2-7, the V gene TRBV16, with 8 bases fitting TRBD2. V shed 5 bases and J 4 bases; nucleotides not matched to a gene: 10. CDR3 size: 15 residues. Germline V CDR1 and CDR2: KGHSY, FQNENV.

V usage is TRBV5-4 and J usage is TRBJ1-1; D gene ambiguous. The ends were cut back, 0 bases at V and 0 bases at J, with 12 bases in the middle. Per germline, CDR1 SGHNT and CDR2 YYREEE (reference sequence). CDR3 length equals 16 residues. The CDR3 coding sequence is TGTGCCAGCAGCTTGGACAGCCCAGGCGTGAACACTGAAGCTTTCTTT. Translation gives CASSLDSPGVNTEAFF.